This section outlines one T cell receptor beta chain sequence together with its context. The source of the sample is a study of control samples from healthy donors and cancer patients. The method was immunoSEQ multiplex PCR; TCRdb's version includes in-frame clones alone and lacks a portion of them. The repertoire includes under 130,000 clones, around nine tenths of them detected once, and about 20% sits in the top ten. CDR3 size: 14 residues. The V end lost 6 bases, the J end lost 4 bases, and 15 bases lay between the germline ends. CDR1 is SGHNT and CDR2 is YENEEA in the germline V gene. The rearrangement joins TRBV11-3 to TRBJ1-1; D possibly corresponds to TRBD1 (5 bases). The sample comprised PBMCs. This TCR derives from a man between 60 and 75 years old with lung cancer. CDR3 residues: CASRPQALGTEAFF. The CDR3 DNA sequence: TGTGCCAGCAGGCCACAGGCCCTGGGCACTGAAGCTTTCTTT.